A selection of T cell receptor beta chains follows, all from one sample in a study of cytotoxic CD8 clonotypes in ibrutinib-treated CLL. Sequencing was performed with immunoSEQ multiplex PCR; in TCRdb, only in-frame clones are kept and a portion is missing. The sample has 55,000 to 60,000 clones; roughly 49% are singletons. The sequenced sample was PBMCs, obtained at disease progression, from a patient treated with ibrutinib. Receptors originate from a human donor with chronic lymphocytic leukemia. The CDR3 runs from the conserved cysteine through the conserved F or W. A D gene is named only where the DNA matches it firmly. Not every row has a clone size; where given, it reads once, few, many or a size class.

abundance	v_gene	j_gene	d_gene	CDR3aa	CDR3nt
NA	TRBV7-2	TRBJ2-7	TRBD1	CASSMTGGYTYEQYF	TGTGCCAGCTCTATGACAGGGGGCTATACCTACGAGCAGTACTTC
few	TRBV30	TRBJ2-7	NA	CAWSGWTWEQYF	TGTGCCTGGAGTGGTTGGACGTGGGAGCAGTACTTC
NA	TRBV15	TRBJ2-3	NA	CATSRDRGLQGSDTQYF	TGTGCCACCAGCAGAGATCGGGGCTTACAGGGTTCAGATACGCAGTATTTT
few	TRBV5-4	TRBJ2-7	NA	CASSEGRYEQYF	TGTGCCAGCAGCGAGGGCCGGTACGAGCAGTACTTC
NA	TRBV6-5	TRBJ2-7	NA	CASSYSSGNWEQYF	TGTGCCAGCAGTTACTCTTCGGGGAATTGGGAGCAGTACTTC
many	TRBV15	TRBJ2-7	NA	CATSRDGPGEASSFDEQYF	TGTGCCACCAGCAGAGATGGCCCAGGGGAAGCTAGCTCATTTGACGAGCAGTACTTC
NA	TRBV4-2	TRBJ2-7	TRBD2	CASSQEGAGVDYEQYF	TGTGCCAGCAGCCAAGAGGGAGCGGGAGTTGACTACGAGCAGTACTTC
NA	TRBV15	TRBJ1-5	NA	CATSLVGGRPNQPQHF	TGTGCCACCAGCCTCGTCGGGGGCAGACCTAATCAGCCCCAGCATTTT
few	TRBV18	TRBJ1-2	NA	CASSPPGRNYGYTF	TGTGCCAGCTCACCACCGGGACGGAACTATGGCTACACCTTC
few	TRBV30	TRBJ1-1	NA	CAWSVHENTEAFF	TGTGCCTGGAGTGTACACGAGAACACTGAAGCTTTCTTT
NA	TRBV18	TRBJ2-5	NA	CASSPSQTGQETQYF	TGTGCCAGCTCACCCAGTCAGACGGGCCAAGAGACCCAGTACTTC
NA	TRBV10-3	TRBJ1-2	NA	CAISGGLYGYTF	TGTGCCATCAGTGGAGGACTCTACGGCTACACCTTC
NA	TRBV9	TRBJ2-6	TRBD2	CASSAQAGGGAGANVLTF	TGTGCCAGCAGCGCCCAGGCGGGGGGAGGCGCTGGGGCCAACGTCCTGACTTTC
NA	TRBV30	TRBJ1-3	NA	CAWSNGQNTIYF	TGTGCCTGGAGTAACGGACAAAACACCATATATTTT
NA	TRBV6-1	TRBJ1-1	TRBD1	CASSEADRAGNTEAFF	TGTGCCAGCAGTGAAGCGGACAGGGCAGGGAACACTGAAGCTTTCTTT
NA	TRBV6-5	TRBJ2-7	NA	CASSYSWTASYEQYF	TGTGCCAGCAGTTACTCCTGGACAGCCTCCTACGAGCAGTACTTC
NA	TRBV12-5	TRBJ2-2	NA	CASGVPFELFF	TGTGCTAGTGGTGTTCCTTTCGAGCTGTTTTTT
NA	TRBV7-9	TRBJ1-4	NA	CASSYGEKLFF	TGTGCCAGCAGCTACGGAGAAAAACTGTTTTTT
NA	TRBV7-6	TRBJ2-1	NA	CASSLGPGNEQFF	TGTGCCAGCAGCTTAGGTCCAGGGAATGAGCAGTTCTTC
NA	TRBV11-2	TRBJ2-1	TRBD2	CASSLASGSYNEQFF	TGTGCCAGCAGCTTGGCTAGCGGTTCCTACAATGAGCAGTTCTTC
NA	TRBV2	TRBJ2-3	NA	CASMAGSTDTQYF	TGTGCCAGCATGGCAGGGAGCACAGATACGCAGTATTTT
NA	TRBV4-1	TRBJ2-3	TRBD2	CASSLGTSGGPTDTQYF	TGCGCCAGCAGCCTCGGGACTAGCGGGGGACCCACAGATACGCAGTATTTT
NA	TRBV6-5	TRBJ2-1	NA	CASMGSYNEQFF	TGTGCCAGCATGGGCTCCTACAATGAGCAGTTCTTC
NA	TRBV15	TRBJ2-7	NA	CATSRDRGLSYEQYF	TGTGCCACCAGCAGAGACAGGGGCCTCTCCTACGAGCAGTACTTC
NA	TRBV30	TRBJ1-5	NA	CAWSGGTRNQPQHF	TGTGCCTGGAGTGGGGGGACAAGGAATCAGCCCCAGCATTTT
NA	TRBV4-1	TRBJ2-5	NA	CASSQGETQETQYF	TGCGCCAGCAGCCAAGGGGAGACCCAAGAGACCCAGTACTTC
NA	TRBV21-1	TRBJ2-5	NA	CASSKAGSRDGCETQYF	TGTGCCAGCAGCAAAGCGGGGAGCAGGGACGGGTGTGAGACCCAGTACTTC
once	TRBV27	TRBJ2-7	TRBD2	CASSPNLAGGFEQYF	TGTGCCAGCAGTCCTAATTTAGCGGGCGGTTTCGAGCAGTACTTC
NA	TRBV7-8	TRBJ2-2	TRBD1	CASSSRTGNTGELFF	TGTGCCAGCAGCTCCAGGACAGGGAACACCGGGGAGCTGTTTTTT
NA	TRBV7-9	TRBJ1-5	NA	CASSLGSGANQPQHF	TGTGCCAGCAGCTTAGGATCTGGGGCTAATCAGCCCCAGCATTTT
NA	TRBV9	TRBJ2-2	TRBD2	CASRAGAYDTGELFF	TGTGCCAGCAGGGCGGGAGCTTACGACACCGGGGAGCTGTTTTTT
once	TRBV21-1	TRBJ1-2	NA	CASRNRGSNYGYTF	TGTGCCAGCAGGAATAGGGGATCCAACTATGGCTACACCTTC
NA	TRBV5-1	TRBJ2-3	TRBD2	CASSVGVAGVADTQYF	TGCGCCAGCAGCGTTGGCGTAGCGGGAGTCGCAGATACGCAGTATTTT
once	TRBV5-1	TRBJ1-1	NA	CASSFLTGIGAEAFF	TGCGCCAGCAGCTTTCTGACAGGCATAGGGGCTGAAGCTTTCTTT
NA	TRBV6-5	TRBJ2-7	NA	CASSYGGAESSYEQYF	TGTGCCAGCAGTTACGGGGGAGCGGAGAGCTCCTACGAGCAGTACTTC
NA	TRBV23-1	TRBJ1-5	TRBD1	CASSQVSGGYRNQPQHF	TGCGCCAGCAGTCAAGTCTCAGGGGGCTACCGCAATCAGCCCCAGCATTTT
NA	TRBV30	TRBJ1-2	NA	CAWSILASGYTF	TGTGCCTGGAGCATCTTAGCCAGTGGCTACACCTTC
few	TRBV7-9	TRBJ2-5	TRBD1	CASSLVGQGRGWETQYF	TGTGCCAGCAGCTTAGTAGGACAGGGTCGAGGGTGGGAGACCCAGTACTTC
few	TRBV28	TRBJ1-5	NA	CASRTLGANQPQHF	TGTGCCAGCAGGACCCTAGGGGCAAATCAGCCCCAGCATTTT
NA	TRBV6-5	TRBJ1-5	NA	CASSRGGNQPQHF	TGTGCCAGCAGCCGCGGCGGGAATCAGCCCCAGCATTTT
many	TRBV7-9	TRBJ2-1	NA	CASSLAQTESSYNEQFF	TGTGCCAGCAGCTTAGCACAGACTGAAAGCTCCTACAATGAGCAGTTCTTC
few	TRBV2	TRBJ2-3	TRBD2	CASGAGLAFTDTQYF	TGTGCCAGCGGGGCGGGACTAGCGTTCACAGATACGCAGTATTTT
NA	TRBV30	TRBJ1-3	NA	CAALSSNSGNTIYF	TGTGCCGCCTTGAGCAGTAACTCTGGAAACACCATATATTTT
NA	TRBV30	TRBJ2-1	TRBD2	CAWSLPLAGGPDEQFF	TGTGCCTGGAGTCTACCCCTAGCGGGGGGGCCAGATGAGCAGTTCTTC
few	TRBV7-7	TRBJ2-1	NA	CASSPGGNEQFF	TGTGCTAGCAGCCCAGGAGGTAATGAGCAGTTCTTC
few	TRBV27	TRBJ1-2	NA	CASSFRDSRGYTF	TGTGCCAGCAGTTTCAGGGATTCTCGGGGCTACACCTTC
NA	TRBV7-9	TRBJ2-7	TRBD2	CASSLISGRRSYEQYF	TGTGCCAGCAGCTTAATTAGCGGGAGGCGATCCTACGAGCAGTACTTC
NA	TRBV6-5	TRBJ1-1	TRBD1	CASSKGAQGTEAFF	TGTGCCAGCAGTAAGGGGGCGCAGGGCACTGAAGCTTTCTTT
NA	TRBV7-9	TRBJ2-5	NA	CASSYQGARGETQYF	TGTGCCAGCAGCTACCAGGGGGCGCGGGGGGAGACCCAGTACTTC
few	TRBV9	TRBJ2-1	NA	CASSVGGVAPNEQFF	TGTGCCAGCAGCGTCGGCGGTGTAGCTCCCAATGAGCAGTTCTTC